The source of this T cell receptor beta chain is a study of tissue T cells after allogeneic stem cell transplantation. Note on this clone: The antigen is not known.

Study-wide findings and caveats: Tissue-detected TCR repertoire was only partly captured by blood and spleen T cells.

The data were produced by immunoSEQ multiplex PCR, yet TCRdb's version contains in-frame clones alone and is incomplete. In the table there are tens of thousands of clones, roughly 89% of which are singletons. V gave up 0 bases and J gave up 2 bases, with 11 bases separating them. The CDR3 is made up of 16 amino acids. Germline CDR1 is ENHRY and CDR2 is SYGVKD. This receptor was taken from a woman aged 35 to 75 who later had graft-versus-host disease after an allogeneic stem cell transplant. The chain is built from TRBV10-3 and TRBJ1-3, with a possible D match to TRBD1 (6 bases). The sequencing here drew on blood, taken before transplantation. The CDR3 DNA follows: TGTGCCATCAGTGAGTCTACCGCAGGGGCTGGAAACACCATATATTTT. It is translated as CAISESTAGAGNTIYF.